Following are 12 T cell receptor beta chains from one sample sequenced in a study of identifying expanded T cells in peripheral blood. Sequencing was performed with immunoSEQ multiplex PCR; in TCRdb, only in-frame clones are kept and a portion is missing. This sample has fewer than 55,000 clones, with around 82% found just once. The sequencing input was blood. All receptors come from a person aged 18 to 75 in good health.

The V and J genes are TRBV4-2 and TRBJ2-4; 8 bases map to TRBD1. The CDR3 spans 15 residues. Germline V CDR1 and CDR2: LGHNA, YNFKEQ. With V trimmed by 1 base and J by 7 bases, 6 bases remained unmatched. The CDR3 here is CASSQVRQGRNIQYF. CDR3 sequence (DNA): TGTGCCAGCAGCCAAGTCCGACAGGGGCGGAACATTCAGTACTTC.

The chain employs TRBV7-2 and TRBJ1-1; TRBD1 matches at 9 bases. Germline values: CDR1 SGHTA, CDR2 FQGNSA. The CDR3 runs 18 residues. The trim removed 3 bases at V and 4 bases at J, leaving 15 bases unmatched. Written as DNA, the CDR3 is TGTGCCAGCAGCTTCCAATTAAATAAGGGACAGGGTTTCACTGAAGCTTTCTTT. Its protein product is CASSFQLNKGQGFTEAFF.

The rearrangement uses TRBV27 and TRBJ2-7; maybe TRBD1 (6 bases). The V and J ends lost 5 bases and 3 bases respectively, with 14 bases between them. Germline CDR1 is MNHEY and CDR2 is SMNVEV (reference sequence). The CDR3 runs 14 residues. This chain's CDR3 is CASSRGQSNYEQYF. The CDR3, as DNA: TGTGCCAGCAGTCGCGGACAGTCAAACTACGAGCAGTACTTC.

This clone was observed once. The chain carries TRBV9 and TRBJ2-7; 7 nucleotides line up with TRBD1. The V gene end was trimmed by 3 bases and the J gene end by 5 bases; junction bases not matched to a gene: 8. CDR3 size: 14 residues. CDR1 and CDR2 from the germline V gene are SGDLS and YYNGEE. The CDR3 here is CASSGMTGNHEQYF. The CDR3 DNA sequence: TGTGCCAGCAGCGGAATGACAGGGAACCACGAGCAGTACTTC.

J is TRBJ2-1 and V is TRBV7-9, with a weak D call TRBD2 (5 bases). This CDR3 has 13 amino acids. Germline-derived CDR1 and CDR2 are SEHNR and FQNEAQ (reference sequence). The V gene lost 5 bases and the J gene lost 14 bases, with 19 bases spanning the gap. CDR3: CASSEGSREIEFF. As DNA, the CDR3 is TGTGCCAGCAGCGAAGGGTCGAGGGAAATTGAGTTCTTC. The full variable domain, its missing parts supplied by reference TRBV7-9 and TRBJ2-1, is DTGVSQNPRHKITKRGQNVTFRCDPISEHNRLYWYRQTLGQGPEFLTYFQNEAQLEKSRLLSDRFSAERPKGSFSTLEIQRTEQGDSAMYLCASSEGSREIEFFGPGTRLTVL.

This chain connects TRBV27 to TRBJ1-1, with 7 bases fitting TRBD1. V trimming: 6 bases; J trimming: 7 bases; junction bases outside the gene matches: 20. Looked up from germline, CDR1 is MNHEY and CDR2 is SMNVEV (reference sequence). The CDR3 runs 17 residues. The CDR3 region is CASSQWTGAAWEYEAFF. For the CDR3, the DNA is TGTGCCAGCAGCCAATGGACAGGAGCCGCGTGGGAGTATGAAGCTTTCTTT.

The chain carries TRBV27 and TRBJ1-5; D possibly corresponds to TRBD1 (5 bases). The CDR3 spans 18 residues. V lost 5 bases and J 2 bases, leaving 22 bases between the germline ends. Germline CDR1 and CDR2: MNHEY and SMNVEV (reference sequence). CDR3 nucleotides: TGTGCCAGCAGTCCACATGACAAAGGGTGGGGGGGCAATCAGCCCCAGCATTTT. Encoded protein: CASSPHDKGWGGNQPQHF.

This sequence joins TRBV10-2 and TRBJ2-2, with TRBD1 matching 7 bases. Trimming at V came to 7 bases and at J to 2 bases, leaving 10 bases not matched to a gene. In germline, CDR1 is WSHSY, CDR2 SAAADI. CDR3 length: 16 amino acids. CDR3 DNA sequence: TGCGCCAGCACCGAGGAAGGGACAGTAAACACCGGGGAGCTGTTTTTT. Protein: CASTEEGTVNTGELFF.

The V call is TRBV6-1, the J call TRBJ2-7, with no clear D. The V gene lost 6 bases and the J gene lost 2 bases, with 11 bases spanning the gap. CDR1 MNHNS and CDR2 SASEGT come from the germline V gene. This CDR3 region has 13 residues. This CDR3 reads CASSLHGPYEQYV. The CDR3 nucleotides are TGTGCCAGCAGCCTACATGGCCCCTACGAGCAGTACGTC.

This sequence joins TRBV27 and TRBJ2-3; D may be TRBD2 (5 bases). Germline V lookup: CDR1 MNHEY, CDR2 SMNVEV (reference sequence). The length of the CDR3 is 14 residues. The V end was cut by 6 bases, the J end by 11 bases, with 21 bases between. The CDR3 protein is CASSPVGLPRVQYF. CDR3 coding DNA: TGTGCCAGCAGCCCGGTTGGCTTACCGAGGGTGCAGTATTTT.

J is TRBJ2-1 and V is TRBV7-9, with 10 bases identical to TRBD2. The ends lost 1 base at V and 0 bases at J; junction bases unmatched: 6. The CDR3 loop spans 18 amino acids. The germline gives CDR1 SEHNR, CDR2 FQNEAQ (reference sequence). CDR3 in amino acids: CASSLGLAGYSSYNEQFF. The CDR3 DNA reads TGTGCCAGCAGCTTAGGACTAGCGGGTTATAGCTCCTACAATGAGCAGTTCTTC.

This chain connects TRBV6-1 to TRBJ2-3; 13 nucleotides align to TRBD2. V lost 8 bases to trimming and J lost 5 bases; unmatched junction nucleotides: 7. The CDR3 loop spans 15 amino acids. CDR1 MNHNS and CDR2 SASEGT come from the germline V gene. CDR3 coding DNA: TGTGCCAGCCCCGGACTAGCGGGAGAGTTAGATACGCAGTATTTT. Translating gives CASPGLAGELDTQYF.